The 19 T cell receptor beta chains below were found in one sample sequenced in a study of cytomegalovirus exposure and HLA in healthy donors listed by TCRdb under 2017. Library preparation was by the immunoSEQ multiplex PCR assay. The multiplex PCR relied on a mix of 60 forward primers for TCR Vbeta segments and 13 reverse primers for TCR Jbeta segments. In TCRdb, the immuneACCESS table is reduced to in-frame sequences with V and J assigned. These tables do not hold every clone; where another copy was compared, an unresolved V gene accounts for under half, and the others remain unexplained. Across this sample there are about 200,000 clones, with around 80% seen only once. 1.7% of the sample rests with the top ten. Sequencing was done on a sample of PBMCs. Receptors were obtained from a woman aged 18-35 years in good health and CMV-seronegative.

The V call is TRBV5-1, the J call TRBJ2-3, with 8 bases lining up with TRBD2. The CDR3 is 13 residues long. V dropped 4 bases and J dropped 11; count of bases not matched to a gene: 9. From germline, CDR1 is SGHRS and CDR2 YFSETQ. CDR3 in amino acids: CASSPIGAGEQYF. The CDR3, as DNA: TGCGCCAGCAGCCCCATTGGAGCGGGAGAGCAGTATTTT. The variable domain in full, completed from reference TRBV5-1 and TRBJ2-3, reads KAGVTQTPRYLIKTRGQQVTLSCSPISGHRSVSWYQQTPGQGLQFLFEYFSETQRNKGNFPGRFSGRQFSNSRSEMNVSTLELGDSALYLCASSPIGAGEQYFGPGTRLTVL.

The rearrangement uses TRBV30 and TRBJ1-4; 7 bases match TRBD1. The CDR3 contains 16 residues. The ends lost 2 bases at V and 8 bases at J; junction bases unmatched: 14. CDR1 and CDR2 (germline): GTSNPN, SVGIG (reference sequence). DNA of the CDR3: TGTGCCTGGAGTCCTTACCGGGACAGATATACCGAAAAACTGTTTTTT. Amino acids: CAWSPYRDRYTEKLFF.

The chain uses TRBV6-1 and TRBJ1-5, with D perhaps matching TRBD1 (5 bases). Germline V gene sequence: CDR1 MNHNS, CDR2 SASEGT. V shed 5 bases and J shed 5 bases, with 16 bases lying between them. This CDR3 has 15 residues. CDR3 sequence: CASSRGGVGDQPQHF. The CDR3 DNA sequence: TGTGCCAGCAGTCGGGGGGGGGTTGGAGATCAGCCCCAGCATTTT.

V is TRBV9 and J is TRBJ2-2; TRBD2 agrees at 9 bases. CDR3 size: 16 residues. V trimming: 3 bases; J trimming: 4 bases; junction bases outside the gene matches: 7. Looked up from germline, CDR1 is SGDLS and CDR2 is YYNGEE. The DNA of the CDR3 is TGTGCCAGCAGCGGGGGCGGAGCGGGAGGCACCGGGGAGCTGTTTTTT. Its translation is CASSGGGAGGTGELFF. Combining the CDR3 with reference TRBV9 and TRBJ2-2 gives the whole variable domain DSGVTQTPKHLITATGQRVTLRCSPRSGDLSVYWYQQSLDQGLQFLIQYYNGEERAKGNILERFSAQQFPDLHSELNLSSLELGDSALYFCASSGGGAGGTGELFFGEGSRLTVL.

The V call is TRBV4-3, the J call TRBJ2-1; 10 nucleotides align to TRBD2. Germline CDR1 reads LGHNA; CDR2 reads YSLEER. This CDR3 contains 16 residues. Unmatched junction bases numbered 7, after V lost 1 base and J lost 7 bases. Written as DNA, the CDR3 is TGCGCCAGCAGCCAAGTCCTAGCGGGAGTTCATAATGAGCAGTTCTTC. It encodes CASSQVLAGVHNEQFF.

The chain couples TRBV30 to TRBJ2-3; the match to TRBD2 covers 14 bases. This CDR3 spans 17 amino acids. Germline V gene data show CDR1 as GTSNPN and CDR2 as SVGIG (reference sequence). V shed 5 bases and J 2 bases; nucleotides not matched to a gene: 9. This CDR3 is CAWRTGGLAGDTDTQYF. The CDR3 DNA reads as TGTGCCTGGCGTACTGGGGGACTAGCGGGAGACACAGATACGCAGTATTTT.

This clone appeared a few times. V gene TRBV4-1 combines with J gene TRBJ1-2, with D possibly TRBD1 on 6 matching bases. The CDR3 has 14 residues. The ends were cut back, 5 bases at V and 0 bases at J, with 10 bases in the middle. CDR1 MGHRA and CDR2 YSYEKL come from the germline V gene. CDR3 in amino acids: CASSGDKSNYGYTF. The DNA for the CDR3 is TGCGCCAGCAGCGGGGACAAGTCTAACTATGGCTACACCTTC.

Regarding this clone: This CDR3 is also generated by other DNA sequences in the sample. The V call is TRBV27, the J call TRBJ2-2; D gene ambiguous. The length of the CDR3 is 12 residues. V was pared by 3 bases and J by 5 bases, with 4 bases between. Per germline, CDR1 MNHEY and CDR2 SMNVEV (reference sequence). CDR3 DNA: TGTGCCAGCAGTTTTAGAACCGGGGAGCTGTTTTTT. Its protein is CASSFRTGELFF.

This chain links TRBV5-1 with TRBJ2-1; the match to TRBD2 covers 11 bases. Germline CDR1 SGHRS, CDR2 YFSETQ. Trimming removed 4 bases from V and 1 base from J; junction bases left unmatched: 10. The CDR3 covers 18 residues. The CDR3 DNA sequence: TGCGCCAGCAGCCCCGGGACTAGCGGAGAAAGTTCCTACAATGAGCAGTTCTTC. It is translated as CASSPGTSGESSYNEQFF.

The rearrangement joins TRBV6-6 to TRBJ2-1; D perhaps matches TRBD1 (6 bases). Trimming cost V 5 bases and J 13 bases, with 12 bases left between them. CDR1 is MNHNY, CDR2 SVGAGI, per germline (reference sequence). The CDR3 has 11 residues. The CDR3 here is CASSRQTGQFF. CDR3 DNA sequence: TGTGCCAGCAGTCGGCAGACAGGACAGTTCTTC.

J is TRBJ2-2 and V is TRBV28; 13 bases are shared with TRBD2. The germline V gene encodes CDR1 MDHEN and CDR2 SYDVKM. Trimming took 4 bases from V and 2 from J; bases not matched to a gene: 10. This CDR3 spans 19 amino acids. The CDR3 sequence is CASSSPLAGGNHNTGELFF. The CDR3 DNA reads TGTGCCAGCAGTTCACCACTAGCGGGAGGGAATCACAACACCGGGGAGCTGTTTTTT.

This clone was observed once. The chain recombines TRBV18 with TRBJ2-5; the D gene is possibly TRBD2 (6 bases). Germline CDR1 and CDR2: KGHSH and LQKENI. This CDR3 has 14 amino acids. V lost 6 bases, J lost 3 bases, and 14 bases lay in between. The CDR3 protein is CASSRAGAKETQYF. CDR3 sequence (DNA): TGTGCCAGCTCCCGAGCGGGTGCTAAAGAGACCCAGTACTTC.

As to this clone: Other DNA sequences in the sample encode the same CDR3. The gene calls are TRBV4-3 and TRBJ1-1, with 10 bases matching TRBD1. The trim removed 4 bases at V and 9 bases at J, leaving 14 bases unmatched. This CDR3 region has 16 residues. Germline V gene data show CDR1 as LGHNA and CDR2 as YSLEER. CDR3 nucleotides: TGCGCCAGCAGCCGCCAATCAGACAGGGGGCGCAGCCAAGCTTTCTTT. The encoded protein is CASSRQSDRGRSQAFF.

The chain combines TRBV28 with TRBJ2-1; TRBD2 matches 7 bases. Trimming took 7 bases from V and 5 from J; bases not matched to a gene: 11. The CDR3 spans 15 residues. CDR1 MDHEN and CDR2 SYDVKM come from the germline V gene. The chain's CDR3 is CASNVGGVGNNEQFF. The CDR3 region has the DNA TGTGCCAGCAACGTGGGAGGGGTCGGCAACAATGAGCAGTTCTTC.

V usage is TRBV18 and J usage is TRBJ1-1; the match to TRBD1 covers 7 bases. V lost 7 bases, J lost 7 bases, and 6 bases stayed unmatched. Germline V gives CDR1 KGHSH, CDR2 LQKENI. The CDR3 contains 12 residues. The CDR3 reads CASCNQGGEAFF. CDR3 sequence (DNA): TGTGCCAGCTGCAACCAGGGGGGTGAAGCTTTCTTT. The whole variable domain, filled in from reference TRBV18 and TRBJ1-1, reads NAGVMQNPRHLVRRRGQEARLRCSPMKGHSHVYWYRQLPEEGLKFMVYLQKENIIDESGMPKERFSAEFPKEGPSILRIQQVVRGDSAAYFCASCNQGGEAFFGQGTRLTVV.

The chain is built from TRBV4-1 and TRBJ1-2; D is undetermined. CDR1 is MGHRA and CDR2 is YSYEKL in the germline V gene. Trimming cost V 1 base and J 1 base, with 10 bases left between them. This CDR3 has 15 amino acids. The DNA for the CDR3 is TGCGCCAGCAGCCAAGGATTCTCGAGTAACTATGGCTACACCTTC. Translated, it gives CASSQGFSSNYGYTF.

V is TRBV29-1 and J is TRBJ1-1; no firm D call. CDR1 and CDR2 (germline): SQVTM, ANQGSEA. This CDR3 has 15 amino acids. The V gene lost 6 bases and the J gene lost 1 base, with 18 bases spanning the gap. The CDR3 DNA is TGCAGCGTCCGGAAAGACCCCCGAGGGAACACTGAAGCTTTCTTT. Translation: CSVRKDPRGNTEAFF. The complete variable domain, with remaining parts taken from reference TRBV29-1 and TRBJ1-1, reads SAVISQKPSRDICQRGTSLTIQCQVDSQVTMMFWYRQQPGQSLTLIATANQGSEATYESGFVIDKFPISRPNLTFSTLTVSNMSPEDSSIYLCSVRKDPRGNTEAFFGQGTRLTVV.

The CDR3: CASSRVVGGRSTGELFF. The CDR3 nucleotides are TGTGCCAGCAGCCGGGTAGTAGGCGGGAGGTCCACCGGGGAGCTGTTTTTT. V and J are TRBV11-3 and TRBJ2-2; TRBD2 matches at 8 bases. The CDR3 totals 17 residues. Germline trimming cut 5 bases from V and 4 bases from J; bases unmatched to any gene: 12. CDR1 and CDR2 from the germline V gene are SGHNT and YENEEA.

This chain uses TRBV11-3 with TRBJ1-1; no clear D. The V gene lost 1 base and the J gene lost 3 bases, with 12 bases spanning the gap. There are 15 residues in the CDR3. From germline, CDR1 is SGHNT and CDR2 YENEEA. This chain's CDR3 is CASSLGLGGYTEAFF. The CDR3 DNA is TGTGCCAGCAGCTTAGGGCTGGGAGGTTACACTGAAGCTTTCTTT.